A selection of T cell receptor beta chains follows, all from one sample in a study of T cells in localized non-small cell lung cancer. Only in-frame clones appear in the TCRdb table, and some are missing; sequencing was by immunoSEQ multiplex PCR. Of nearly 35,000 clones listed, more than 85% are singletons. The sequencing here drew on peripheral blood mononuclear cells, taken before any cancer treatment. The receptors were gathered from a female donor older than 55 with stage II lung adenocarcinoma. The conserved cysteine and the conserved F or W are not part of the CDR3 here. D genes are given only for firm matches.

CDR3	V	D
AIRDSGGSYNEQF	TRBV10-3	TRBD2
ASSLALNPNTEAF	TRBV7-2	NA
ASSVALAGYEQY	TRBV9	TRBD2
ASSKRPLNEKLF	TRBV21-1	NA
AISETGDRNQPQH	TRBV10-3	TRBD1
ASSRGSSGYTEAF	TRBV4-1	NA
ASSQGVDQPQH	TRBV4-3	NA
ASSSKFGTSGTRFYEQY	TRBV27	TRBD2
SVPMALPSEAF	TRBV29-1	NA
ASSPPVTGDYEQY	TRBV28	TRBD1
ASSIVGGPGQPQH	TRBV19	NA
ASSFSGFPISSGANVLT	TRBV5-5	NA
ASSLGSGTGELF	TRBV5-1	NA
ASSWVGNTGELF	TRBV11-3	NA
RGRGDTEAF	TRBV20-1	NA
ASSLGNLRINSPLH	TRBV5-5	NA
ASRTALNTEAF	TRBV11-1	NA
ASAGTGGRVEKLF	TRBV6-5	TRBD1
ASSFGQGLNTGELF	TRBV27	TRBD1